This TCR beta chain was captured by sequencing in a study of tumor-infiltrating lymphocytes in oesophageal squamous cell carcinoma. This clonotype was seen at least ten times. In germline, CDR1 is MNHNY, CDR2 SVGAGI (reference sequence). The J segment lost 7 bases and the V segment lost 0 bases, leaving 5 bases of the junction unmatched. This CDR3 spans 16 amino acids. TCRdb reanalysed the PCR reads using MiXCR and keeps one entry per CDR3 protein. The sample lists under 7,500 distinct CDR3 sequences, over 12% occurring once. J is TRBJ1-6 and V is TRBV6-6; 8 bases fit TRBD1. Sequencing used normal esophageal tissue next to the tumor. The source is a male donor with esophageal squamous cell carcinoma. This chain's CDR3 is CASSYSRTGWNSPLHF. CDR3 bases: TGTGCCAGCAGTTACTCGCGGACAGGGTGGAATTCACCCCTCCACTTT.